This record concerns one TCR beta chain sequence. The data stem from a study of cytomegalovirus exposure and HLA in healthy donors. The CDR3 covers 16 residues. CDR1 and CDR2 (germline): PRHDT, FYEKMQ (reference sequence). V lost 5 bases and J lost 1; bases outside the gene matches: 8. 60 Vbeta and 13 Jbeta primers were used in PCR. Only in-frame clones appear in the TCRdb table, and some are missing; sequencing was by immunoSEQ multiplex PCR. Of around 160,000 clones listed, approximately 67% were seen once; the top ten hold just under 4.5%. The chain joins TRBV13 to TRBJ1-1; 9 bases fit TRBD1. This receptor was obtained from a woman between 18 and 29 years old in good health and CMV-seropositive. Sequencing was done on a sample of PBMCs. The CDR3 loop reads CASSPRRDRENTEAFF. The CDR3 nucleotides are TGTGCCAGCAGCCCTCGAAGGGACAGGGAGAACACTGAAGCTTTCTTT.